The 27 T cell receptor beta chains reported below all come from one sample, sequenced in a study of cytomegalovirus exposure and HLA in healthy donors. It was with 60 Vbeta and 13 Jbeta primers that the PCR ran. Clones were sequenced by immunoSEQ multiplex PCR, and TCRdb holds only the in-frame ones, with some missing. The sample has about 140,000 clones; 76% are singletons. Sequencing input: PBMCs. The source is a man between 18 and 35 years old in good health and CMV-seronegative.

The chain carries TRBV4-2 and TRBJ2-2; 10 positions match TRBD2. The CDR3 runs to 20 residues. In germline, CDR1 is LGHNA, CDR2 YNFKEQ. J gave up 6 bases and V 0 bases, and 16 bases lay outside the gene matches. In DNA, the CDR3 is TGTGCCAGCAGCCAAGAAGGGAGGGGTAGAAGCGGGAGGGCCCCCGGGGAGCTGTTTTTT. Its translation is CASSQEGRGRSGRAPGELFF.

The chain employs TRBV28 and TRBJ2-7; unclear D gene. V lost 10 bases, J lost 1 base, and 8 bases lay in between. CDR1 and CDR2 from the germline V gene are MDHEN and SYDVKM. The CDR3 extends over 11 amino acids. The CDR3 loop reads CATLRSYEQYF. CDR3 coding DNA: TGTGCCACCCTTCGGTCCTACGAGCAGTACTTC.

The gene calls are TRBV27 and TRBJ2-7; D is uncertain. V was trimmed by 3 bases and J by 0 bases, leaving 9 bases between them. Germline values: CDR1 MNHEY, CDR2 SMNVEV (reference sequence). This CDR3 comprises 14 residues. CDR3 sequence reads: CASSFGGISYEQYF. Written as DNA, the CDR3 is TGTGCCAGCAGTTTCGGTGGTATCTCCTACGAGCAGTACTTC.

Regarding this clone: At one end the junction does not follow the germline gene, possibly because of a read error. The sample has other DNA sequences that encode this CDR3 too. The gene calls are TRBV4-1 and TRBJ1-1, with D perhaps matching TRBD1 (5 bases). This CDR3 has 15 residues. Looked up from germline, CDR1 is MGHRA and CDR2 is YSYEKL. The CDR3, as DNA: TGCGCCAGCAGCCAAGAATCCAGGGAGGACACTGAAGCCTTCTTT. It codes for CASSQESREDTEAFF.

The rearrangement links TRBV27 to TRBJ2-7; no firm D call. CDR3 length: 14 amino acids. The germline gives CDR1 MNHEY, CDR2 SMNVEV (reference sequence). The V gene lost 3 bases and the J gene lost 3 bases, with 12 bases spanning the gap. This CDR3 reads CASSFAQAIYEQYF. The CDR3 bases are TGTGCCAGCAGTTTTGCCCAGGCGATCTACGAGCAGTACTTC.

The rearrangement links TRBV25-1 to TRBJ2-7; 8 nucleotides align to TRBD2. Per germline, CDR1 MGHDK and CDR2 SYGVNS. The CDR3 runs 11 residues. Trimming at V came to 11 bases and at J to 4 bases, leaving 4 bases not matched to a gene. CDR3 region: CAAAGVYEQYF. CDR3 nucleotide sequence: TGTGCCGCAGCGGGAGTTTACGAGCAGTACTTC.

The CDR3 is CASSLKNTGTSAPADEQYF. CDR3 DNA: TGTGCCAGCAGCTTAAAGAATACCGGGACTAGCGCCCCAGCAGACGAGCAGTACTTC. The rearrangement joins TRBV11-3 to TRBJ2-7; 10 nucleotides agree with TRBD2. The CDR3 is 19 residues long. The germline V gene encodes CDR1 SGHNT and CDR2 YENEEA. The junction had 18 bases not matched to a gene; V was cut back by 2 bases and J by 5 bases.

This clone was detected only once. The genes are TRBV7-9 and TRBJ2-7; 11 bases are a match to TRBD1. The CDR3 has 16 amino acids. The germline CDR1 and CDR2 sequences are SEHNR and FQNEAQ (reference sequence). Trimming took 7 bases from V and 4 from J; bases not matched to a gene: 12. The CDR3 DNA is TGTGCCAGCACCTCGTTCGGACAGGGGGCTGGGTACGAGCAGTACTTC. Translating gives CASTSFGQGAGYEQYF.

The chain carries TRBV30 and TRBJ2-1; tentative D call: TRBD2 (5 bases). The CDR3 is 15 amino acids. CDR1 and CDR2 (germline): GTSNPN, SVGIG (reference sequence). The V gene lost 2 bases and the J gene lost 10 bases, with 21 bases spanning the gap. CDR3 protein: CAWSRNGMPRSEQFF. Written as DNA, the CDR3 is TGTGCCTGGAGTAGAAACGGGATGCCCCGATCGGAGCAGTTCTTC.

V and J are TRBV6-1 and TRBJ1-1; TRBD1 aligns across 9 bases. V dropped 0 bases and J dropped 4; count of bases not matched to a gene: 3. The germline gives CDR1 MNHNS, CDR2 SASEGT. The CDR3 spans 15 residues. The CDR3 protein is CASSEARTGVTEAFF. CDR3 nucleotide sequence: TGTGCCAGCAGTGAAGCTCGGACAGGGGTCACTGAAGCTTTCTTT.

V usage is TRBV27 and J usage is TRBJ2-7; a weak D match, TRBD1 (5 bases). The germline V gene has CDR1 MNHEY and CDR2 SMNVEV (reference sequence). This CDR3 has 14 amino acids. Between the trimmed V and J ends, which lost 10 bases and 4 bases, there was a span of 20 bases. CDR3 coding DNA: TGTGCCACGAGAAGGACAAAAAGTGAGTACGAGCAGTACTTC. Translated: CATRRTKSEYEQYF.

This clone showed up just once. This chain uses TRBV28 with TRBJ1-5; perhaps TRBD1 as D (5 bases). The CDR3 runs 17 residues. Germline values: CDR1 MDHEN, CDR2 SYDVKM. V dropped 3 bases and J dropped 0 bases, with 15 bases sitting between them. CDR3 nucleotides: TGTGCCAGCAGTTTCGGGACTAAGGGTCTTAGCAATCAGCCCCAGCATTTT. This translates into CASSFGTKGLSNQPQHF. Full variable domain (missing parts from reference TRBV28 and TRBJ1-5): DVKVTQSSRYLVKRTGEKVFLECVQDMDHENMFWYRQDPGLGLRLIYFSYDVKMKEKGDIPEGYSVSREKKERFSLILESASTNQTSMYLCASSFGTKGLSNQPQHFGDGTRLSIL.

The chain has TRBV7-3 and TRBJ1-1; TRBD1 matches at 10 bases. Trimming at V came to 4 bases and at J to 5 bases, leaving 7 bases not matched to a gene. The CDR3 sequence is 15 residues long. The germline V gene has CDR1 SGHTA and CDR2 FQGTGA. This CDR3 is CASSSRDRGETEAFF. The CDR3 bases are TGTGCCAGCAGCTCCCGGGACAGGGGAGAGACTGAAGCTTTCTTT.

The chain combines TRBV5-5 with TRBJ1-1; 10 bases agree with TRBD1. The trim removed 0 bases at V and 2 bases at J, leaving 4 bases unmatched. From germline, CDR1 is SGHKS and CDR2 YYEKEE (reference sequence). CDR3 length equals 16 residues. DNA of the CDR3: TGTGCCAGCAGCTTGGGGACAGGGGGAAGAAACACTGAAGCTTTCTTT. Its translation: CASSLGTGGRNTEAFF. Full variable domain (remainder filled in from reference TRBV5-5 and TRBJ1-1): DAGVTQSPTHLIKTRGQQVTLRCSPISGHKSVSWYQQVLGQGPQFIFQYYEKEERGRGNFPDRFSARQFPNYSSELNVNALLLGDSALYLCASSLGTGGRNTEAFFGQGTRLTVV.

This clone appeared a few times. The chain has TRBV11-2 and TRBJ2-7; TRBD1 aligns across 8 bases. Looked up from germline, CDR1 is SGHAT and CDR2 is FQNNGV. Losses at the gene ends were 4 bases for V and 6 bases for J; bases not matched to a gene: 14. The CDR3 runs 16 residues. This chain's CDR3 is CASSSTAGGLPFEQYF. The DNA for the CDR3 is TGTGCCAGCAGCTCAACAGCAGGGGGCCTCCCCTTCGAGCAGTACTTC.

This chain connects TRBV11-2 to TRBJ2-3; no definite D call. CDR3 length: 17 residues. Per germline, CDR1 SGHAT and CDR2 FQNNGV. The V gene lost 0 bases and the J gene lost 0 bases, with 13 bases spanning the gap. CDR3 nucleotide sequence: TGTGCCAGCAGCTTAGATCATCGTCAGGCCAGCACAGATACGCAGTATTTT. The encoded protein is CASSLDHRQASTDTQYF. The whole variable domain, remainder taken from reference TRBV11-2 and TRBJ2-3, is EAGVAQSPRYKIIEKRQSVAFWCNPISGHATLYWYQQILGQGPKLLIQFQNNGVVDDSQLPKDRFSAERLKGVDSTLKIQPAKLEDSAVYLCASSLDHRQASTDTQYFGPGTRLTVL.

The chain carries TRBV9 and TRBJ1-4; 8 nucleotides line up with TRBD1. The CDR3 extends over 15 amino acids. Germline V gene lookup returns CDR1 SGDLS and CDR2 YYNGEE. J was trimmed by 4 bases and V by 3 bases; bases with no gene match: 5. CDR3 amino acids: CASSAPGQDNEKLFF. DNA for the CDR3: TGTGCCAGCAGCGCGCCGGGACAGGATAATGAAAAACTGTTTTTT.

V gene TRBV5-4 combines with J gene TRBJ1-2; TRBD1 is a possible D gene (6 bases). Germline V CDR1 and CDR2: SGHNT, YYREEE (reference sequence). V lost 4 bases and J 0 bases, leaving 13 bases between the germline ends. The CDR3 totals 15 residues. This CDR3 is CASSLQGRANYGYTF. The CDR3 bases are TGTGCCAGCAGCCTTCAGGGGAGGGCTAACTATGGCTACACCTTC.

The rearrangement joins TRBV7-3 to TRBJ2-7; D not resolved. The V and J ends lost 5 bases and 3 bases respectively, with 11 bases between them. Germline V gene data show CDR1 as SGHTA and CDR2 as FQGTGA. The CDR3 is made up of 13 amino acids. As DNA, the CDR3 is TGTGCCAGCAGCCTGACACCCAACTACGAGCAGTACTTC. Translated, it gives CASSLTPNYEQYF.

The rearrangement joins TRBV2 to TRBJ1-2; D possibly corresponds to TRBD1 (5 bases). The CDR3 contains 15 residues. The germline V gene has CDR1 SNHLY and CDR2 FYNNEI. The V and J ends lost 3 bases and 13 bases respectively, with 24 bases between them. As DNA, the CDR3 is TGTGCCAGCAGTGACAGGGCCCTCTTGACAGCCCGGATCACCTTC. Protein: CASSDRALLTARITF.

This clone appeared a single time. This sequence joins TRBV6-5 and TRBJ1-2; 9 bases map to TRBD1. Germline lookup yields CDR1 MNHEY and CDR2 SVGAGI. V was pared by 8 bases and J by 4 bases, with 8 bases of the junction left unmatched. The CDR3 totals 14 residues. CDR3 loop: CASGSDRGGYGYTF. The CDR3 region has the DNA TGTGCCAGCGGCTCGGACAGGGGAGGCTATGGCTACACCTTC.

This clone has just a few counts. The CDR3 DNA reads as TGTGCCAGCAGCCCCAGGGGCGCCTACGAGCAGTACTTC. This translates into CASSPRGAYEQYF. This chain links TRBV7-9 with TRBJ2-7, with D perhaps matching TRBD1 (6 bases). CDR1 SEHNR and CDR2 FQNEAQ come from the germline V gene (reference sequence). V lost 5 bases, J lost 2 bases, and 10 bases lay in between. This CDR3 is built from 13 residues. Full variable domain (outside the CDR3, taken from reference TRBV7-9 and TRBJ2-7): DTGVSQNPRHKITKRGQNVTFRCDPISEHNRLYWYRQTLGQGPEFLTYFQNEAQLEKSRLLSDRFSAERPKGSFSTLEIQRTEQGDSAMYLCASSPRGAYEQYFGPGTRLTVT.

CDR3 amino acids: CASSTTGTGRTEAFF. CDR3 nucleotide sequence: TGTGCCAGTAGTACAACCGGGACAGGGCGAACTGAAGCTTTCTTT. The chain employs TRBV19 and TRBJ1-1, with 9 bases fitting TRBD1. The CDR3 is 15 residues long. Germline CDR1 reads LNHDA; CDR2 reads SQIVND (reference sequence). Trimming at V came to 4 bases and at J to 5 bases, leaving 8 bases not matched to a gene.

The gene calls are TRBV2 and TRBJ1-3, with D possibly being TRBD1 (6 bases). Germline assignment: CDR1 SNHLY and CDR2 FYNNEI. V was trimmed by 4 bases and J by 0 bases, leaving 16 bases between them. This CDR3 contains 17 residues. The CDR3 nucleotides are TGTGCCAGCAGTGCGGGGACAAGGGTACTCTCTGGAAACACCATATATTTT. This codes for CASSAGTRVLSGNTIYF.

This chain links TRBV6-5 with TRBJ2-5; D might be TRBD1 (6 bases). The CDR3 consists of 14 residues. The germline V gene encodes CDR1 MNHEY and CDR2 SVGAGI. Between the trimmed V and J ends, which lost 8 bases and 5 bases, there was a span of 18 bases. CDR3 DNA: TGTGCCAGCGGCAGGGGATTGAGGCTGGAGACCCAGTACTTC. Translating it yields CASGRGLRLETQYF.

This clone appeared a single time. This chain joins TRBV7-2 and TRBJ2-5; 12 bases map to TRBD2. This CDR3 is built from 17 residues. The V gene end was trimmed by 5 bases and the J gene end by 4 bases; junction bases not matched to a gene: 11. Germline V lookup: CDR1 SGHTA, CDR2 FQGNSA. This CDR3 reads CASSPLMTSGGRETQYF. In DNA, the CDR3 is TGTGCCAGCAGCCCTCTGATGACTAGCGGGGGACGAGAGACCCAGTACTTC. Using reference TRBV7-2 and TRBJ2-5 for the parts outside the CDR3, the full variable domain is GAGVSQSPSNKVTEKGKDVELRCDPISGHTALYWYRQSLGQGLEFLIYFQGNSAPDKSGLPSDRFSAERTGGSVSTLTIQRTQQEDSAVYLCASSPLMTSGGRETQYFGPGTRLLVL.

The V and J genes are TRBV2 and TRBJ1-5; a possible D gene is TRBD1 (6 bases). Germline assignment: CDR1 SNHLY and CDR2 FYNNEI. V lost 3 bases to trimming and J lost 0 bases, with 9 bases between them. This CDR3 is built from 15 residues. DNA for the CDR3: TGTGCCAGCAGTGAGTCGGACAGTAGCAATCAGCCCCAGCATTTT. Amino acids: CASSESDSSNQPQHF.